This paragraph reports one T cell receptor beta chain. Its matching antigen is unknown. Generated by immunoSEQ multiplex PCR, the TCRdb table keeps only in-frame clones and is missing some. The repertoire consists of about 110,000 clones, with approximately 96% occurring once and the leading ten covering roughly 0.66%. The entry originates in a study of cytomegalovirus exposure and HLA in healthy donors. Background on the study: The roughly 130 validation repertoires used the same platform as the 650 to 850 first-cohort repertoires, a later analysis reported.

Unmatched junction bases numbered 4, after V lost 5 bases and J lost 5 bases. In germline, CDR1 is MNHEY, CDR2 SMNVEV (reference sequence). This CDR3 is built from 14 residues. Study results and limitations: Investigators reported 150 to 200 TCR beta chains as tied to cytomegalovirus.

The sequencing input was PBMCs. The V call is TRBV27, the J call TRBJ2-5; 11 bases are shared with TRBD1. The receptor was derived from a woman under 30 in good health and CMV-seronegative. The CDR3 spells CASSLGQGAETQYF. CDR3 in DNA: TGTGCCAGCAGTCTCGGACAGGGGGCGGAGACCCAGTACTTC.